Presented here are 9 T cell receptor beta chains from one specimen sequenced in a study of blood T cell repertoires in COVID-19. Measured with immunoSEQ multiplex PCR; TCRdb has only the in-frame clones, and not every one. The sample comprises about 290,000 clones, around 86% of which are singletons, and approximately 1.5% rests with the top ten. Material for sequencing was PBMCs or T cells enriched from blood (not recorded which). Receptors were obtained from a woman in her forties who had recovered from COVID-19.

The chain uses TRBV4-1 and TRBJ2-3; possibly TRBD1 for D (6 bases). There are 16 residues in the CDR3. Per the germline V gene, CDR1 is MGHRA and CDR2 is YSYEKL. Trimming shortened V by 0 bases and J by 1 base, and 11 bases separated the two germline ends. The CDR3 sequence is CASSQDLGAGTDTQYF. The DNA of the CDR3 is TGCGCCAGCAGCCAAGATTTGGGGGCGGGCACAGATACGCAGTATTTT.

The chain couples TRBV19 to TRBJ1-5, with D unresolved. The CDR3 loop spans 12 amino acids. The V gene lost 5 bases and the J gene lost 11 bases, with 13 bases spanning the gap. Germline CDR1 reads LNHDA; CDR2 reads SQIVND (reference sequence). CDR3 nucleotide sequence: TGTGCCAGTAGTCCGGGGAATAGAGCCCAGCATTTT. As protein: CASSPGNRAQHF.

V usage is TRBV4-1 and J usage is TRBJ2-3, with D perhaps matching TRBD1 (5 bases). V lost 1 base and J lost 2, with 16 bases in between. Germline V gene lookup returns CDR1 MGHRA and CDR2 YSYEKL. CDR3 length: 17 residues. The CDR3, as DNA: TGCGCCAGCAGCCAAGCATCAGGGATAAGTATCACAGATACGCAGTATTTT. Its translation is CASSQASGISITDTQYF.

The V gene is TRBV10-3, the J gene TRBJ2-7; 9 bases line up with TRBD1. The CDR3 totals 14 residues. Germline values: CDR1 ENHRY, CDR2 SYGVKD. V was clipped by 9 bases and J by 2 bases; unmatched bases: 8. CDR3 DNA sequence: TGTGCCATAACCCCGGGACAGGGACCCTACGAGCAGTACTTC. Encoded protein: CAITPGQGPYEQYF.

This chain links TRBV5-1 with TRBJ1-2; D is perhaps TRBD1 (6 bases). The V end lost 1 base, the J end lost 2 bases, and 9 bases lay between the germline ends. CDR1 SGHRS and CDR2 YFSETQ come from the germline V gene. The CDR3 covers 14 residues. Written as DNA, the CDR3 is TGCGCCAGCAGCTTGTCCCAGGGGAACTATGGCTACACCTTC. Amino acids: CASSLSQGNYGYTF.

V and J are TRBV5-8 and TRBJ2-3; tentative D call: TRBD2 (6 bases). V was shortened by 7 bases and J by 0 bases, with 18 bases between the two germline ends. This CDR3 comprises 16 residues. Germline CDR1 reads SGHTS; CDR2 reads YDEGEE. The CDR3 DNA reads TGTGCCAGCGGAGGGGTTCGAGGCCTTAGCACAGATACGCAGTATTTT. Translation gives CASGGVRGLSTDTQYF. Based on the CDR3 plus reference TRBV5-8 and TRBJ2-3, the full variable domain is EAGVTQSPTHLIKTRGQQATLRCSPISGHTSVYWYQQALGLGLQFLLWYDEGEERNRGNFPPRFSGRQFPNYSSELNVNALELEDSALYLCASGGVRGLSTDTQYFGPGTRLTVL.

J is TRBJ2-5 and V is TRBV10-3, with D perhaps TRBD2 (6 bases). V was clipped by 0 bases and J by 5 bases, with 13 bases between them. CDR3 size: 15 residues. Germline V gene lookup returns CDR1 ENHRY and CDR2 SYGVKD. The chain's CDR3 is CAISESGGATETQYF. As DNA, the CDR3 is TGTGCCATCAGTGAGTCAGGAGGGGCCACGGAGACCCAGTACTTC.

In nucleotides, the CDR3 is TGCAGTGCTAGAGAGGGGCCACCCCTCCACTTT. Residues: CSAREGPPLHF. The chain is built from TRBV20-1 and TRBJ1-6, with D possibly being TRBD1 (5 bases). Germline V gives CDR1 DFQATT, CDR2 SNEGSKA (reference sequence). V dropped 0 bases and J dropped 11 bases, with 5 bases sitting between them. The CDR3 has 11 amino acids.

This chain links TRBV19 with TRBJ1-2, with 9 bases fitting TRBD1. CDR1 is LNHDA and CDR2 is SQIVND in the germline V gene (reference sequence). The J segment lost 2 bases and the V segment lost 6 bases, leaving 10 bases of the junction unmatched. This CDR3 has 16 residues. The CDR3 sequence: CASSRDRGLSNYGYTF. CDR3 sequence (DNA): TGTGCCAGTAGCCGAGACAGGGGGTTGTCCAACTATGGCTACACCTTC.